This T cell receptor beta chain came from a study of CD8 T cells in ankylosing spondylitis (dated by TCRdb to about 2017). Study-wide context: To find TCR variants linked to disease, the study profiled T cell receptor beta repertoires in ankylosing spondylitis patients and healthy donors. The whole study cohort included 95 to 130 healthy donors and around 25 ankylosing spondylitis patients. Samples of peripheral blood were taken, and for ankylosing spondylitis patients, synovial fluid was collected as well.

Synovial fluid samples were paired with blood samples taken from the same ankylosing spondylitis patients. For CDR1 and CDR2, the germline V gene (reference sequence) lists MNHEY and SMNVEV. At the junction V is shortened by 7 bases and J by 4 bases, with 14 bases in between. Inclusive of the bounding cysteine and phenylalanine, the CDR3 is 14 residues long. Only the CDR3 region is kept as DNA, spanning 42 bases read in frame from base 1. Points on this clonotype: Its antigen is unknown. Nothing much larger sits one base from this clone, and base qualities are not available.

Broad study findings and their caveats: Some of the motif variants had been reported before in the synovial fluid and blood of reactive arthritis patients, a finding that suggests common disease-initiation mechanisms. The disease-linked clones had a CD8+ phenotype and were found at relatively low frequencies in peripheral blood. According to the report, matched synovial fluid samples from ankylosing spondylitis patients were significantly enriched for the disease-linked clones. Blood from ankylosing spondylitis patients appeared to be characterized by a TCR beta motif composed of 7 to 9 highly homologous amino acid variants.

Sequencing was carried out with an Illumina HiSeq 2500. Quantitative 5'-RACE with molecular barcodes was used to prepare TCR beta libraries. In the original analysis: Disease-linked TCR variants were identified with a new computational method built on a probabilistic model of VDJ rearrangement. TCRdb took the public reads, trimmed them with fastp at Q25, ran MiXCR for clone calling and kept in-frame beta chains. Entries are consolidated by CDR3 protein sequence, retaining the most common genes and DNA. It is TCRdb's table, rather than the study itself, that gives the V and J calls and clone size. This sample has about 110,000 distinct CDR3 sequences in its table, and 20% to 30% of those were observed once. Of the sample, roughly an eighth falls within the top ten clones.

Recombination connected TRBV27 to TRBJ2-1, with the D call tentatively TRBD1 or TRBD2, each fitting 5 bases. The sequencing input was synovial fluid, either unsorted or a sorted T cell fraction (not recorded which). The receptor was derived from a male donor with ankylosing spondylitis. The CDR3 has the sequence CASTLYGGYNEQFF. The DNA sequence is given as TGTGCCAGCACCCTTTATGGGGGTTACAATGAGCAGTTCTTC.